Listed below are T cell receptor beta chains from one sample, sequenced in a study of CD8+ T cells in alopecia areata. TCRdb keeps only in-frame clones here, not all; method: immunoSEQ multiplex PCR. This sample has about 12,000 clones, with 50% to 65% found just once. The sample taken for sequencing was skin. The source is a human donor with alopecia areata. The CDR3 runs from the conserved cysteine through the conserved F or W. The D gene is left open where the match is weak. The size of a clone is reported for some rows only, either as once, few or many, or as a class for expanded clones.

TRBD1 | TRBJ1-1 | TRBV5-1 | - | TGCGCCAGCAGCCCAGACAGGGTGGGCACTGAAGCTTTCTTT | CASSPDRVGTEAFF
- | TRBJ1-2 | TRBV2 | - | TGTGCCAGCAGTGAACTAGGGGAGGCCAACTCCGGCTACACCTTC | CASSELGEANSGYTF
- | TRBJ1-1 | TRBV6-5 | few | TGTGCCAGCAGTTATTGGGGTGGCACTGAAGCTTTCTTT | CASSYWGGTEAFF
- | TRBJ2-5 | TRBV5-4 | few | TGTGCCAGCAGCCGGACTGTGTACCAAGAGACCCAGTACTTC | CASSRTVYQETQYF
- | TRBJ2-2 | TRBV2 | few | TGTGCCAGCGGGGGTGGAACCGGGGAGCTGTTTTTT | CASGGGTGELFF
- | TRBJ2-5 | TRBV18 | - | TGTGCCAGCTCACCACGTGGGCAGGGTGAGACCCAGTACTTC | CASSPRGQGETQYF
TRBD2 | TRBJ2-1 | TRBV7-9 | few | TGTGCCAGCAGCTTAGGCTTAGCGGGAGGCAATGAGCAGTTCTTC | CASSLGLAGGNEQFF
TRBD1 | TRBJ2-7 | TRBV29-1 | few | TGCAGCGTGCGACAGGGGGGGTCCTACGAGCAGTACTTC | CSVRQGGSYEQYF
TRBD2 | TRBJ2-7 | TRBV9 | - | TGTGCCAGCAGCGTCTCCACTAGCGGGGTCTACGAGCAGTACTTC | CASSVSTSGVYEQYF
TRBD1 | TRBJ2-7 | TRBV19 | - | TGTGCCAGTAGTATCACAGGGGGGACCTACGAGCAGTACTTC | CASSITGGTYEQYF
TRBD2 | TRBJ2-5 | TRBV7-8 | - | TGTGCCAGCAGCCCTAGGGTTATCGCGGGAGGGAGGGGGCAAGAGACCCAGTACTTC | CASSPRVIAGGRGQETQYF
TRBD1 | TRBJ1-6 | TRBV9 | - | TGTGCCAGCAGCGTAGTGAAGGGGGCTAGTTATAATTCACCCCTCCACTTT | CASSVVKGASYNSPLHF
- | TRBJ1-2 | TRBV28 | - | TGTGCCAGCAGACGACGGGCAGCCTCTAACTATGGCTACACCTTC | CASRRRAASNYGYTF
- | TRBJ2-7 | TRBV2 | - | TGTGCCAGCATGGGGTTGACCTACGAGCAGTACTTC | CASMGLTYEQYF
- | TRBJ1-5 | TRBV19 | - | TGTGCCAGTGTGAAGGGGAATAGCAATCAGCCCCAGCATTTT | CASVKGNSNQPQHF
- | TRBJ2-1 | TRBV19 | - | TGTGCCAGTAGTTCCCGGGACAATGAGCAGTTCTTC | CASSSRDNEQFF
TRBD2 | TRBJ2-1 | TRBV7-2 | - | TGTGCCAGCAGCGTTAGCGGGGGGTTCTCCAATGAGCAGTTCTTC | CASSVSGGFSNEQFF
- | TRBJ2-7 | TRBV29-1 | few | TGCAGCGTTGAAGGTTATGGGGCTGACTACGAGCAGTACTTC | CSVEGYGADYEQYF
- | TRBJ2-7 | TRBV7-9 | few | TGTGCCAGCAGCTTAGCCATCAGTACCTACGAGCAGTACTTC | CASSLAISTYEQYF
TRBD1 | TRBJ1-4 | TRBV28 | few | TGTGCCAGCAGTTTGACTGGGGACAGGGGTCCTGCAACTAATGAAAAACTGTTTTTT | CASSLTGDRGPATNEKLFF
- | TRBJ2-1 | TRBV7-3 | medium-sized | TGTGCCAGCAGCAACCGGGGACTGCCTAACAATGAGCAGTTCTTC | CASSNRGLPNNEQFF
TRBD1 | TRBJ2-1 | TRBV7-6 | - | TGTGCCAGCAGCTCGAAACCCGGGACAGGGGTACACAATGAGCAGTTCTTC | CASSSKPGTGVHNEQFF
TRBD1 | TRBJ1-1 | TRBV7-9 | - | TGTGCCAGCAGCCCTCAGGGACAGGTTACTGAAGCTTTCTTT | CASSPQGQVTEAFF
- | TRBJ1-6 | TRBV11-1 | - | TGTGCCAGCAGCTTAGAGTTGTCCTCACCCCTCCACTTT | CASSLELSSPLHF
- | TRBJ2-5 | TRBV4-1 | - | TGCGCCAGCAGCTCCGGGACTCTCAACCAAGAGACCCAGTACTTC | CASSSGTLNQETQYF
- | TRBJ1-4 | TRBV4-3 | few | TGCGCCAGCAGCCAAGTGTCCGGACCGAGCCATGAAAAACTGTTTTTT | CASSQVSGPSHEKLFF
- | TRBJ2-5 | TRBV5-1 | - | TGCGCCAGCAGCTCAGGACAGTCTACGGAGCAGTACTTC | CASSSGQSTEQYF
TRBD1 | TRBJ2-7 | TRBV10-2 | - | TGCGCCAGCAGTGAGGGACAGGGCTACGAGCAGTACTTC | CASSEGQGYEQYF
- | TRBJ1-2 | TRBV28 | - | TGTGCCAGCAGTTCGACAGGCACCTATGGCTACACCTTC | CASSSTGTYGYTF
TRBD1 | TRBJ1-2 | TRBV15 | - | TGTGCCACCAGCAGGGGGACAGGGGCAGTTTGGGGCTACACCTTC | CATSRGTGAVWGYTF
- | TRBJ2-7 | TRBV5-8 | - | TGTGCCAGCAGCTTGGGGGTCAGGGGGGACGAGCAGTACTTC | CASSLGVRGDEQYF
TRBD1 | TRBJ2-1 | TRBV28 | - | TGTGCCAGCATTAAAGACAGGGGGCACTACAATGAGCAGTTCTTC | CASIKDRGHYNEQFF
- | TRBJ2-5 | TRBV5-6 | few | TGTGCCAGCAGCTCAGGGCAGGACCCACACCAAGAGACCCAGTACTTC | CASSSGQDPHQETQYF
TRBD1 | TRBJ2-7 | TRBV7-9 | - | TGTGCCAGCAGCCATGGACAGGGTAGGAACGAGCAGTACTTC | CASSHGQGRNEQYF
- | TRBJ2-5 | TRBV15 | - | TGTGCCACCAGCACGCTATCGGACGAAAAGACCCAGTACTTC | CATSTLSDEKTQYF
TRBD2 | TRBJ2-1 | TRBV19 | - | TGTGCCAGTTCGATCACTAGCGGAATCTACAATGAGCAGTTCTTC | CASSITSGIYNEQFF
TRBD2 | TRBJ2-1 | TRBV6-5 | - | TGTGCCAGCAGTTTGACTAGCGGGAGCCTTGAGCAGTTCTTC | CASSLTSGSLEQFF
- | TRBJ2-1 | TRBV7-2 | - | TGTGCCAGCAGCTTAGACGGCGGAGGCTCCTACAATGAGCAGTTCTTC | CASSLDGGGSYNEQFF
- | TRBJ2-2 | TRBV19 | few | TGTGCCAGTAGTAGAGGTCGGAACACCGGGGAGCTGTTTTTT | CASSRGRNTGELFF
TRBD2 | TRBJ2-1 | TRBV19 | - | TGTGCCAGTAGTATCGCGGCTAGCGGGAGGGCCTTCAATGAGCAGTTCTTC | CASSIAASGRAFNEQFF
TRBD1 | TRBJ1-1 | TRBV30 | - | TGTGCCTCCCGACAGGGGAGTCTTAACACTGAAGCTTTCTTT | CASRQGSLNTEAFF
TRBD1 | TRBJ2-1 | TRBV4-2 | - | TGTGCCAGCAGCCCCCACTTGGACAGGACAAGCTCCTACAATGAGCAGTTCTTC | CASSPHLDRTSSYNEQFF
- | TRBJ2-7 | TRBV4-1 | - | TGCGCCAGCAGCCAAGATACGGTTTCCTACGAGCAGTACTTC | CASSQDTVSYEQYF
TRBD2 | TRBJ2-3 | TRBV2 | - | TGTGCCAGCAGTGCCCTAGGGGCGGGGGGCGAAGATACGCAGTATTTT | CASSALGAGGEDTQYF
- | TRBJ2-7 | TRBV28 | few | TGTGCCAGCGAGGGGAGTACCTACGAGCAGTACTTC | CASEGSTYEQYF
- | TRBJ2-3 | TRBV4-3 | - | TGCGCCAGCAGCCCGGATGGGGGTACCCAACGCACAGATACGCAGTATTTT | CASSPDGGTQRTDTQYF
TRBD1 | TRBJ1-2 | TRBV10-3 | - | TGTGCCATCAGATCCCCGCTTCCTTACAGGGGGAACTATGGCTACACCTTC | CAIRSPLPYRGNYGYTF
TRBD2 | TRBJ2-3 | TRBV6-1 | - | TGTGCCAGCAGCCTTCGGGGGGGGGCAGATACGCAGTATTTT | CASSLRGGADTQYF
TRBD1 | TRBJ1-2 | TRBV5-4 | few | TGTGCCAGCAGCCCGCCGGTCGGGACAGGGGGCGCGCGAGGCTACACCTTC | CASSPPVGTGGARGYTF
- | TRBJ1-4 | TRBV9 | once | TGTGCCAGCAGCGTGGGGATGAGGAATGAAAAACTGTTTTTT | CASSVGMRNEKLFF
- | TRBJ1-6 | TRBV7-8 | once | TGTGCCAGCAGCTTAGATGGGCAGGGTGGTAACTCACCCCTCCACTTT | CASSLDGQGGNSPLHF
- | TRBJ2-3 | TRBV10-3 | medium-sized | TGTGCCATCAGTGATTCGCAAGATACGCAGTATTTT | CAISDSQDTQYF
- | TRBJ1-5 | TRBV20-1 | - | TGCAGTGCTAGATTTGAAGGGGCCCAGCATTTT | CSARFEGAQHF